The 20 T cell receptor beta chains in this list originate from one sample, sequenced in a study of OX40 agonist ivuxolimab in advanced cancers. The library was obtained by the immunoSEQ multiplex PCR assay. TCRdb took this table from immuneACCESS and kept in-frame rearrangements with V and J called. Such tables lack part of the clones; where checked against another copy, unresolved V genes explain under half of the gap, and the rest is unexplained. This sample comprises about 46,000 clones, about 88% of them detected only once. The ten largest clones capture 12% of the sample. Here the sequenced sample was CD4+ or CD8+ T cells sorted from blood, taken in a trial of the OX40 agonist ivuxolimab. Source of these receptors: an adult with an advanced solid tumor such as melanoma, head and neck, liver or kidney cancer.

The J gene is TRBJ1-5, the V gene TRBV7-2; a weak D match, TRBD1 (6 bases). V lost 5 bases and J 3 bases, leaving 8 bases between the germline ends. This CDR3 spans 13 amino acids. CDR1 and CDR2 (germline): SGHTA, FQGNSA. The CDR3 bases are TGTGCCAGCAGCAGGGGGGTCAATCAGCCCCAGCATTTT. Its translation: CASSRGVNQPQHF.

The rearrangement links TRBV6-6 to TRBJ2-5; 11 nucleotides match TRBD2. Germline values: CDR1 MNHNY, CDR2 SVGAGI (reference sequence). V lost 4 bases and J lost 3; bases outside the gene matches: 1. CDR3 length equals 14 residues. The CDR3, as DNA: TGTGCCAGCAGTTCACTAGCGGGAGAAGAGACCCAGTACTTC. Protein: CASSSLAGEETQYF.

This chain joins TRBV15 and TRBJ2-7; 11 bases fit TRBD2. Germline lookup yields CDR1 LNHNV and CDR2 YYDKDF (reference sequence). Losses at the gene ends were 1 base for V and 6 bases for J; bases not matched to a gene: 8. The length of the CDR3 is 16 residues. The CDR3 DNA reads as TGTGCCACCAGCAGAGGGGTGACTAGCGGGATAGGCGAGCAGTACTTC. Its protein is CATSRGVTSGIGEQYF.

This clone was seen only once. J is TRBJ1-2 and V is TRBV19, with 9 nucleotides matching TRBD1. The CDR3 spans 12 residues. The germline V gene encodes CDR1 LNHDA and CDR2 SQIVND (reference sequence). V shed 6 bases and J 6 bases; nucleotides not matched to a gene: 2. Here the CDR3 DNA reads TGTGCCAGTAGCCGGACAGGGGATGGCTACACCTTC. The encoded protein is CASSRTGDGYTF.

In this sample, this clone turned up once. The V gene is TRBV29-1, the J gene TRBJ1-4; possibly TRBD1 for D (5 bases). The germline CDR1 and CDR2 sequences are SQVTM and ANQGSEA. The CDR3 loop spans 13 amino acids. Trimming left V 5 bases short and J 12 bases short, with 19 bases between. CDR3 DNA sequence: TGCAGCGTTAGGGCAGGGCCTTCTTTTGAACTGTTTTTT. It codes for CSVRAGPSFELFF.

CDR3: CASAQGAGTEAFF. DNA for the CDR3: TGTGCCAGCGCCCAGGGGGCGGGGACTGAAGCTTTCTTT. The V and J genes are TRBV6-5 and TRBJ1-1, with TRBD1 identical over 8 bases. V trimming: 8 bases; J trimming: 5 bases; junction bases outside the gene matches: 7. Germline lookup yields CDR1 MNHEY and CDR2 SVGAGI. The CDR3 is 13 amino acids.

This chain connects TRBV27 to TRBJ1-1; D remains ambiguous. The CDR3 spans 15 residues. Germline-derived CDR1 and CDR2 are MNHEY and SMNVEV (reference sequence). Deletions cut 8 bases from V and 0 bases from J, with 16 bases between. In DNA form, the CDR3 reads TGTGCCAGCTCAAGAAGAGAGTCTCTGAACACTGAAGCTTTCTTT. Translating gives CASSRRESLNTEAFF.

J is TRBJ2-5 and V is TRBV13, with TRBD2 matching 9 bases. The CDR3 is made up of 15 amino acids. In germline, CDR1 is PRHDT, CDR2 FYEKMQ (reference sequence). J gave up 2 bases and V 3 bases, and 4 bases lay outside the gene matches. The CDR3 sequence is CASSFSGRLQETQYF. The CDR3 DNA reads TGTGCCAGCAGCTTTAGCGGGAGATTACAAGAGACCCAGTACTTC.

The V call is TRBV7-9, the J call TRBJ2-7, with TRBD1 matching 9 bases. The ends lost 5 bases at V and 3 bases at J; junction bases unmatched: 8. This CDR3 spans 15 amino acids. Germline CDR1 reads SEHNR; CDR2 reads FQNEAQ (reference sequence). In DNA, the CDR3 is TGTGCCAGCAGCCTAGGTAGGGGACAGGGCTACGAGCAGTACTTC. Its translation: CASSLGRGQGYEQYF.

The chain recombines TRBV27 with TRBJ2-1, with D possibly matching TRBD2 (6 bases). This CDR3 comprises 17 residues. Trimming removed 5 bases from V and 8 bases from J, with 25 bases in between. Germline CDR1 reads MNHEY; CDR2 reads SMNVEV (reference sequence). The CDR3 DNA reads TGTGCCAGCAGTCAACTTCCGACTAGAGGATCGGGAGATGAGCAGTTCTTC. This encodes CASSQLPTRGSGDEQFF.

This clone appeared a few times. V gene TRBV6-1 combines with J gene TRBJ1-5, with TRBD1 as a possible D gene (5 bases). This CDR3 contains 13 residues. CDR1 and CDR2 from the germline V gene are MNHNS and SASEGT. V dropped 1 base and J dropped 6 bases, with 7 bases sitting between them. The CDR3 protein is CASSEGGFQPQHF. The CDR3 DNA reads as TGTGCCAGCAGTGAAGGGGGCTTTCAGCCCCAGCATTTT.

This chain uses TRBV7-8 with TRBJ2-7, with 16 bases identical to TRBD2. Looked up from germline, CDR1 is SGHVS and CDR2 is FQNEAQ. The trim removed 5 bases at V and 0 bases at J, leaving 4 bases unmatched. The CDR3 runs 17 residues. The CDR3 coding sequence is TGTGCCAGCAGCCCGGGGACTAGCGGGGGGGCCTCCTACGAGCAGTACTTC. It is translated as CASSPGTSGGASYEQYF.

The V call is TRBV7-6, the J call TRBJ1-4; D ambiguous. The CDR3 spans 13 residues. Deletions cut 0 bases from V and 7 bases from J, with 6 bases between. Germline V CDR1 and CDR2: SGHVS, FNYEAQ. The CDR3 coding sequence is TGTGCCAGCAGCTTAGCGTACGGTGAAAAACTGTTTTTT. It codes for CASSLAYGEKLFF.

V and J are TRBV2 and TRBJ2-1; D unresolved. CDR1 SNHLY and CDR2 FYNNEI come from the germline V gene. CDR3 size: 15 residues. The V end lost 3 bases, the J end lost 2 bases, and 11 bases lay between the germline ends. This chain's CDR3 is CASSDLFRAYNEQFF. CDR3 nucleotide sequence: TGTGCCAGCAGTGATTTGTTTAGGGCCTACAATGAGCAGTTCTTC.

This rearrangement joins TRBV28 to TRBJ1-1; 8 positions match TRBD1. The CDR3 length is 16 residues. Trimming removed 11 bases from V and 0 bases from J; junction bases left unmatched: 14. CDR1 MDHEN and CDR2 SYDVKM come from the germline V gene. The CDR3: CAATEAGGLMNTEAFF. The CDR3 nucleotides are TGTGCCGCCACCGAGGCAGGGGGCTTGATGAACACTGAAGCTTTCTTT.

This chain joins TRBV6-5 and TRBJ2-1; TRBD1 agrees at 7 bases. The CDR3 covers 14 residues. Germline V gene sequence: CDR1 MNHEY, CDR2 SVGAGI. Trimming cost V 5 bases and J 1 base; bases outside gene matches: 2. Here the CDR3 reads CASSRDRSYNEQFF. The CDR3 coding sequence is TGTGCCAGCAGTCGGGACAGATCCTACAATGAGCAGTTCTTC.

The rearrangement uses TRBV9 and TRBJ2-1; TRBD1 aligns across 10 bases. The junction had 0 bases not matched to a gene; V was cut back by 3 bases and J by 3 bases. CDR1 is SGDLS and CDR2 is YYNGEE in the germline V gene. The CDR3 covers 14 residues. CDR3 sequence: CASSGTGGYNEQFF. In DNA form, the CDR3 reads TGTGCCAGCAGCGGGACAGGGGGCTACAATGAGCAGTTCTTC.

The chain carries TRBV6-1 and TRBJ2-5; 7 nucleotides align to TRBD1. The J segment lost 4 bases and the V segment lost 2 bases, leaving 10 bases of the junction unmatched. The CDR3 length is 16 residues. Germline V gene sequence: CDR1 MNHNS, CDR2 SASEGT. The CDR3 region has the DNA TGTGCCAGCAGTGAAACGGCCAAAGGGGGCCCAGAGACCCAGTACTTC. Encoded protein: CASSETAKGGPETQYF.

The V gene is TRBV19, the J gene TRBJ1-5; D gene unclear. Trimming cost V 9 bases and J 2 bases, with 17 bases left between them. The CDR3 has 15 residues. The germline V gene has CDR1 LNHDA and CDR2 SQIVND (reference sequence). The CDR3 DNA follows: TGTGCCAGCCTTTCAACCTTTGGGGGCAATCAGCCCCAGCATTTT. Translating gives CASLSTFGGNQPQHF.

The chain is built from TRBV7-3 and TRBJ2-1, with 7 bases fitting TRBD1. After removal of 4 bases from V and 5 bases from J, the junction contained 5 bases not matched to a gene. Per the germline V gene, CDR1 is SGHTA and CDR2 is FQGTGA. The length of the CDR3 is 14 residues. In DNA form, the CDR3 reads TGTGCCAGCAGCTCCGACAGGGATGACAATGAGCAGTTCTTC. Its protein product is CASSSDRDDNEQFF.